The clone carrying this T cell receptor (beta chain) appeared a few times. These data belong to a study of patients and donors after allogeneic stem cell transplantation. Each CDR3 protein gets one entry after TCRdb re-called the RT-PCR reads with MiXCR. Of about 70,000 distinct CDR3 sequences listed, more than 20% were seen once; the top ten hold 26%. Trimming pared 6 bases from V and 7 bases from J, leaving 19 bases between. Germline CDR1 SGHRS, CDR2 YFSETQ. The CDR3 is 15 amino acids. The TCR was taken from a human donor who was either an allogeneic HSCT recipient or a stem cell or donor lymphocyte infusion donor (not recorded which). It is not recorded whose cells these are; they may come from a transplant donor. Material for sequencing was blood, either unsorted or a sorted T cell fraction (not recorded which). The V gene is TRBV5-1, the J gene TRBJ1-4; D possibly corresponds to TRBD1 (6 bases). CDR3 residues: CASNGIRGIAEKLFF. CDR3 coding DNA: TGCGCCAGCAACGGAATCAGGGGCATTGCTGAAAAACTGTTTTTT.